This TCR beta chain was captured by sequencing in a study of T cell responses to AZD1222 COVID-19 vaccine. About the study: Second-dose intervals of approximately 4 or approximately 12 weeks were pooled.

Method: immunoSEQ multiplex PCR; TCRdb's copy keeps in-frame clones and lacks some. The sample shows 80,000 to 95,000 clones, approximately 90% of them seen only once. About this clone itself: Its antigen is currently unknown.

J lost 7 bases, V lost 4 bases, and 9 bases had no gene match. There are 15 residues in the CDR3. CDR1 and CDR2 (germline): SGHTA, FQGNSA. Overall study findings and caveats: The donor group comprised mostly white British people and more females; the analysis possibly underestimated clonal diversity. Researchers took repertoire samples only after the peak T cell response had come.

This specimen was peripheral blood, taken on day 0 of AZD1222 vaccination. This clonotype was obtained from an adult in good health. This sequence joins TRBV7-2 and TRBJ2-5; TRBD2 matches 10 bases. The CDR3 sequence: CASSSERGGRGTQYF. The CDR3 DNA reads TGTGCCAGCAGCTCGGAGCGGGGGGGACGGGGGACCCAGTACTTC.